This paragraph reports one T cell receptor beta chain. This entry comes from a study of technical replicates of blood from a handful of donors. Data came from immunoSEQ multiplex PCR; TCRdb stores just in-frame clones and leaves some out. The data show 65,000 to 90,000 clones, 90% to 95% seen once. The CDR3 is 14 amino acids. Trimming pared 2 bases from V and 1 base from J, leaving 8 bases between. The germline V gene encodes CDR1 MNHNY and CDR2 SVGAGI (reference sequence). The sequencing sample was made of T cells isolated from PBMCs. The origin of this receptor is a human donor in good health. The gene calls are TRBV6-6 and TRBJ1-1; D possibly corresponds to TRBD1 (5 bases). CDR3 nucleotide sequence: TGTGCCAGCAGTTACGGCGGGGGGAACACTGAAGCTTTCTTT. This translates into CASSYGGGNTEAFF.